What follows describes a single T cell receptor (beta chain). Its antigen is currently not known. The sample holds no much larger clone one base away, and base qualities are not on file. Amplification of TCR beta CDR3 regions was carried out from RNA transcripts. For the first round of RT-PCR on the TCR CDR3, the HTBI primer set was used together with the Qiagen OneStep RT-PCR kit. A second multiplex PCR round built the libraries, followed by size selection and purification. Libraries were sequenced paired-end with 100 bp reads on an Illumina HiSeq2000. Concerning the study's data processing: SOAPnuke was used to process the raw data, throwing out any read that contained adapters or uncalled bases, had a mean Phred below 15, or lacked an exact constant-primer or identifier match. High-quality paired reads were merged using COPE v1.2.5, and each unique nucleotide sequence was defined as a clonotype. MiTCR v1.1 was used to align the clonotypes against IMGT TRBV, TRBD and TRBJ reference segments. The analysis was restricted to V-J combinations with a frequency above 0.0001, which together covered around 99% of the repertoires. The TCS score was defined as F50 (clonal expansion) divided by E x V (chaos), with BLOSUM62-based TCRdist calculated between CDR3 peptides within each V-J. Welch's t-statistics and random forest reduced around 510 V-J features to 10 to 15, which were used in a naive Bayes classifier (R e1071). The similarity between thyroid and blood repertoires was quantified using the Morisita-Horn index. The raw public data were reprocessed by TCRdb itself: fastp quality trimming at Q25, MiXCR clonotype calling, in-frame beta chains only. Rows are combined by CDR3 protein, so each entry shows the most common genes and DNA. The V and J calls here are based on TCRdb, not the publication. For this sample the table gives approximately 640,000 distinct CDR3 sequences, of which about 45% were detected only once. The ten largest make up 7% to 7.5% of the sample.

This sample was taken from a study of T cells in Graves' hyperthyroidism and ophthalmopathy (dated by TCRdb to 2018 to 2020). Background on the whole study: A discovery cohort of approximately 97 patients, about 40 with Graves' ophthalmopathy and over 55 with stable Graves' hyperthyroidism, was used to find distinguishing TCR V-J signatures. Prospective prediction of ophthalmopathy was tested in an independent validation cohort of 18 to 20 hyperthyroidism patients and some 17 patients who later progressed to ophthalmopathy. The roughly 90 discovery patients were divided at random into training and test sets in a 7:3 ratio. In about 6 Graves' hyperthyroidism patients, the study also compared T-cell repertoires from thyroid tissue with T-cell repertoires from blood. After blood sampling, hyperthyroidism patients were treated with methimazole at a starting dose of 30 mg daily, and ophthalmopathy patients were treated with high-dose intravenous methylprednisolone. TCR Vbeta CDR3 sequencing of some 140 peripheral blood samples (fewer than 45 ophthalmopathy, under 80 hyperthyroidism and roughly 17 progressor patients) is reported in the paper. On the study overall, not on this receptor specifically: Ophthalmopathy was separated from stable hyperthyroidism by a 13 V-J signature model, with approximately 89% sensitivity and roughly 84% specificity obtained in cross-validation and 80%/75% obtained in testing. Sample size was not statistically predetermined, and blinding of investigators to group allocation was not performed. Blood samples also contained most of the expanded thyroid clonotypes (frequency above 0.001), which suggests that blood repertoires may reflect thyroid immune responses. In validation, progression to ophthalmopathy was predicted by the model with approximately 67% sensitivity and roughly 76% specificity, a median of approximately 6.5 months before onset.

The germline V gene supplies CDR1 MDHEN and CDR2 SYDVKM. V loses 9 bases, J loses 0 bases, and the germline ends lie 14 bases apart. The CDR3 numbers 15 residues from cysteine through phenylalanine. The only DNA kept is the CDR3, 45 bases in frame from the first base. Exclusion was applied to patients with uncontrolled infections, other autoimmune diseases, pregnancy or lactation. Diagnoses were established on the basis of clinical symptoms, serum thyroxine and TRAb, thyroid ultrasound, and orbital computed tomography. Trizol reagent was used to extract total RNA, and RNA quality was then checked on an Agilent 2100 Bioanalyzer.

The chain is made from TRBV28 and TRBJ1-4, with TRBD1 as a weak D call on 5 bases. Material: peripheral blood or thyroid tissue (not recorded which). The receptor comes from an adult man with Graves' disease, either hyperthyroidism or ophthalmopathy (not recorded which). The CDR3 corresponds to CASTAGGATNEKLFF. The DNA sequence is TGTGCCAGTACGGCCGGGGGGGCAACTAATGAAAAACTGTTTTTT.